This paragraph reports one T cell receptor beta chain. The antigen remains undetermined. Assay execution proceeded at the deep level. Investigators spread the genomic DNA of each subset evenly over several immunoSEQ plates. Produced via immunoSEQ multiplex PCR; TCRdb's table is partial and in-frame only. The table lists about 980,000 clones, more than 75% of them singletons. This record comes from a study of shared clonotypes between healthy human individuals. Overall study: For every donor, three CD4 naive, three CD4 memory, two CD8 naive and one CD8 memory plates were used.

Study conclusions and caveats: Naive CD4 clonotype sharing across several donors was 5% to 6%.

Germline V CDR1 and CDR2: SQVTM, ANQGSEA. The V end lost 3 bases, the J end lost 3 bases, and 7 bases lay between the germline ends. There are 12 residues in the CDR3. The chain links TRBV29-1 to TRBJ2-3; possible D gene TRBD1, 5 bases. Sequenced: memory CD4+ T cells sorted from blood. The sample's subset: CD45RA-negative fraction. This clonotype was obtained from a young man in good health. For the CDR3, the DNA is TGCAGCGTTGATAAGGGGACAGATACGCAGTATTTT. Protein sequence: CSVDKGTDTQYF.